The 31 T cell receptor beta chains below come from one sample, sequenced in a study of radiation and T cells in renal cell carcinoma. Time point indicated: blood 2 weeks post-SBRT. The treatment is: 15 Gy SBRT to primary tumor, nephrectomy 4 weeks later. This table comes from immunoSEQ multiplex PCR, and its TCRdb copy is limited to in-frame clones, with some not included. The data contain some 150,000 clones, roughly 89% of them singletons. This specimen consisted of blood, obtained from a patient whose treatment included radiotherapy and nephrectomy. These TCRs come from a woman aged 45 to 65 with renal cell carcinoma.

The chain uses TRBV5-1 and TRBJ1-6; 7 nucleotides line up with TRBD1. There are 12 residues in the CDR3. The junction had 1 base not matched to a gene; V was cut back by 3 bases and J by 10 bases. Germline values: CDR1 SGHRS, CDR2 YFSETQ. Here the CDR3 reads CASSSGGSPLHF. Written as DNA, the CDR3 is TGCGCCAGCAGCTCAGGGGGATCACCCCTCCACTTT. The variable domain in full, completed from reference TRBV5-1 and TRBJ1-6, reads KAGVTQTPRYLIKTRGQQVTLSCSPISGHRSVSWYQQTPGQGLQFLFEYFSETQRNKGNFPGRFSGRQFSNSRSEMNVSTLELGDSALYLCASSSGGSPLHFGNGTRLTVT.

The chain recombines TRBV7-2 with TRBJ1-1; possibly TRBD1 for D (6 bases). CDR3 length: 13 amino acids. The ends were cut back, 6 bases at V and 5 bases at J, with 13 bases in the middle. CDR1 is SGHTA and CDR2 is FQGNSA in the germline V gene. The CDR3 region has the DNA TGTGCCAGCAGTCAGGGGAGTAGAACTGAAGCTTTCTTT. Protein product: CASSQGSRTEAFF.

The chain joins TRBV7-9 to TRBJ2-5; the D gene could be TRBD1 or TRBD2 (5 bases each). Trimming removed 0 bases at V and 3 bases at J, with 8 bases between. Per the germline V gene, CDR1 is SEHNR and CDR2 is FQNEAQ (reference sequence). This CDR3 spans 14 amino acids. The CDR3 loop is CASSLAGAKETQYF. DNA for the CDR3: TGTGCCAGCAGCTTAGCCGGGGCCAAAGAGACCCAGTACTTC.

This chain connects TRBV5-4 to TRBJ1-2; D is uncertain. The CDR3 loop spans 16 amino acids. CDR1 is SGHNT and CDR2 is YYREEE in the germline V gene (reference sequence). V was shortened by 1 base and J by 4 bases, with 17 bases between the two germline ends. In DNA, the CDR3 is TGTGCCAGCAGCTTGAGTCAGAAGTTCGTCCTCTATGGCTACACCTTC. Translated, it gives CASSLSQKFVLYGYTF.

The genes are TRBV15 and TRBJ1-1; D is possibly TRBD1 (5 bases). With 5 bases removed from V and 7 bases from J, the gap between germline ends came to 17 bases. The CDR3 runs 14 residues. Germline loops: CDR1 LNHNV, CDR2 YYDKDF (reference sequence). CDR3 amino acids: CATSPRGGWSEAFF. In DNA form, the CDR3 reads TGTGCCACCAGCCCCCGGGGGGGGTGGAGTGAAGCTTTCTTT.

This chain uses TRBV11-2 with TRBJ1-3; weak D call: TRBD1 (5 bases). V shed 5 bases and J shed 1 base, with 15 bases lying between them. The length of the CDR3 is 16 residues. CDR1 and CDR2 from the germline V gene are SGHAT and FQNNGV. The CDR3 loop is CASSPSEGMSGNTIYF. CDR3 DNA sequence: TGTGCCAGCAGCCCCTCGGAGGGGATGTCTGGAAACACCATATATTTT.

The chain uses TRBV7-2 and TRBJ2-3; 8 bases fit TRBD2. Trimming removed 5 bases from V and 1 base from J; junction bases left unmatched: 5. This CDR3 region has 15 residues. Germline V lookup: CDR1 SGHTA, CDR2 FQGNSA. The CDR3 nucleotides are TGTGCCAGCAGCCGGACTAGCCTCGGCACAGATACGCAGTATTTT. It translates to CASSRTSLGTDTQYF.

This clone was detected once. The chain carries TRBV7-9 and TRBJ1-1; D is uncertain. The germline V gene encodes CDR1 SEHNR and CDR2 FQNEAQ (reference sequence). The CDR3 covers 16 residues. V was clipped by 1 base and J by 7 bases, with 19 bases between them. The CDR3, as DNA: TGTGCCAGCAGCTTAGAAGCGGGCCCCCCCGCTGATGAAGCTTTCTTT. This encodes CASSLEAGPPADEAFF.

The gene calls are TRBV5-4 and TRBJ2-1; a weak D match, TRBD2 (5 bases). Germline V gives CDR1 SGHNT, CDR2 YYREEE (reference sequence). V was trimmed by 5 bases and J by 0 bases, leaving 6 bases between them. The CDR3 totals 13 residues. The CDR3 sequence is CASRRDSYNEQFF. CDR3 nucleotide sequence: TGTGCCAGCAGGAGGGACTCCTACAATGAGCAGTTCTTC.

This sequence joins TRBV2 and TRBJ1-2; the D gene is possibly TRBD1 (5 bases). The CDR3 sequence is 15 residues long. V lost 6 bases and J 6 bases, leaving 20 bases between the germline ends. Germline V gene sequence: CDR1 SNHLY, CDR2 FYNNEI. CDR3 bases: TGTGCCAGCAGCTGGGGGGGTTCTTTAAGTGATGGCTACACCTTC. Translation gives CASSWGGSLSDGYTF.

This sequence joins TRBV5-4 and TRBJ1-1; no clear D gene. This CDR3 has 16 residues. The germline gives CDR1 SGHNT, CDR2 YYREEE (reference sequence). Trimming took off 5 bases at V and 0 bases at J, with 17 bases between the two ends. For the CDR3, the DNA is TGTGCCAGCAGTCCAGGTCCGGGTTTGATGAACACTGAAGCTTTCTTT. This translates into CASSPGPGLMNTEAFF.

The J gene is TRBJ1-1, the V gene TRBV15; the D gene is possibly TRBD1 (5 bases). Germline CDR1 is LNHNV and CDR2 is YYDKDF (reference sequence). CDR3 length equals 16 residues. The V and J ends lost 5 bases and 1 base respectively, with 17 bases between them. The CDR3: CATSGLRGVRNTEAFF. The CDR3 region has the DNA TGTGCCACCAGCGGGTTGCGAGGGGTGAGGAACACTGAAGCTTTCTTT.

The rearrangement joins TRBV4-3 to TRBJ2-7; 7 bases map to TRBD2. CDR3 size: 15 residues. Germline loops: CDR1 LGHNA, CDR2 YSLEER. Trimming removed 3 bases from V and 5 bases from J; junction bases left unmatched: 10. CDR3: CASSHLREEDDEQYF. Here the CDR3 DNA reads TGCGCCAGCAGCCACCTCCGGGAGGAAGACGACGAGCAGTACTTC.

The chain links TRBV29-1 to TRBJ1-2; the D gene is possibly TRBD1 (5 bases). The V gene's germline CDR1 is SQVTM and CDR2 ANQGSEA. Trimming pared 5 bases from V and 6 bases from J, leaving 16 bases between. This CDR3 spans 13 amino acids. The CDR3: CSVTGTSVDGYTF. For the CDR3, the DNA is TGCAGCGTTACAGGTACTAGCGTCGATGGCTACACCTTC.

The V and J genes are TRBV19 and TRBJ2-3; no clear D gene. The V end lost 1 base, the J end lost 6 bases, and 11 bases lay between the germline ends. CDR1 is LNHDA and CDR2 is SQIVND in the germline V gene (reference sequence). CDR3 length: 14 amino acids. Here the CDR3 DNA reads TGTGCCAGTAGTATAGGCCCTGGTCGGGATACGCAGTATTTT. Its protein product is CASSIGPGRDTQYF.

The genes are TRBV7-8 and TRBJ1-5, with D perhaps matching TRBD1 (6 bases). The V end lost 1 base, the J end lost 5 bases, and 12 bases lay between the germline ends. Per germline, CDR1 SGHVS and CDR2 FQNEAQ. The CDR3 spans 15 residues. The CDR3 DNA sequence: TGTGCCAGCAGCTTAGACCAGGGGATTCATCAGCCCCAGCATTTT. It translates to CASSLDQGIHQPQHF.

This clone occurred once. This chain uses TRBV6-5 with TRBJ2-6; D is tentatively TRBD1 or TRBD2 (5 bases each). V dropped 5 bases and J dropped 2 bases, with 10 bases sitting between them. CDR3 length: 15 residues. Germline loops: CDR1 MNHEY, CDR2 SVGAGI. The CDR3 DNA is TGTGCCAGCAGTGGGGGAGAGCCTGGGGCCAACGTCCTGACTTTC. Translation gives CASSGGEPGANVLTF.

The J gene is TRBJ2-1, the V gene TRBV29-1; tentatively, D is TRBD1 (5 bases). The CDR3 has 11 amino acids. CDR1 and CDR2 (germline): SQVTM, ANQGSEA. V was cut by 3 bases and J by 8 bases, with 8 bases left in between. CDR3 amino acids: CSVDKGYEQFF. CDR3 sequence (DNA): TGCAGCGTTGATAAGGGGTATGAGCAGTTCTTC.

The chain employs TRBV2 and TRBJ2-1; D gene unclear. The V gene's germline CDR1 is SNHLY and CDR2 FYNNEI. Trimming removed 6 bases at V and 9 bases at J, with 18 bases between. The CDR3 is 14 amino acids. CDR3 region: CASRNEVLVGEQFF. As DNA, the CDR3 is TGTGCCAGCAGGAATGAGGTTCTAGTCGGTGAGCAGTTCTTC.

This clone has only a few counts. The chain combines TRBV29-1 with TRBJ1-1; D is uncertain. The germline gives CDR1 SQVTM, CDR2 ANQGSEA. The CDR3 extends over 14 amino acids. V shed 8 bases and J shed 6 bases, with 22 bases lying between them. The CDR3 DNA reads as TGCAGCATCGCACCGCAAAGGCAAGACGCTGAAGCTTTCTTT. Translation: CSIAPQRQDAEAFF.

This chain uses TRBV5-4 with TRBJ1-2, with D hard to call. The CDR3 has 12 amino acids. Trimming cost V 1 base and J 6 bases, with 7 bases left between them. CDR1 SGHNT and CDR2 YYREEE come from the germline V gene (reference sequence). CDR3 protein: CASSLSRDGYTF. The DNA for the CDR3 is TGTGCCAGCAGCTTGTCCCGAGATGGCTACACCTTC. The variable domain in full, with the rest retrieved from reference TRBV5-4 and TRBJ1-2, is ETGVTQSPTHLIKTRGQQVTLRCSSQSGHNTVSWYQQALGQGPQFIFQYYREEENGRGNFPPRFSGLQFPNYSSELNVNALELDDSALYLCASSLSRDGYTFGSGTRLTVV.

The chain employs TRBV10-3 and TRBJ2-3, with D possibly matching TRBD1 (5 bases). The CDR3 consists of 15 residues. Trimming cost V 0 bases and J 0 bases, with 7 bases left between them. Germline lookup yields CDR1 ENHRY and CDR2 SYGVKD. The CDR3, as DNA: TGTGCCATCAGTGAGTCGGACACGAGCACAGATACGCAGTATTTT. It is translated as CAISESDTSTDTQYF.

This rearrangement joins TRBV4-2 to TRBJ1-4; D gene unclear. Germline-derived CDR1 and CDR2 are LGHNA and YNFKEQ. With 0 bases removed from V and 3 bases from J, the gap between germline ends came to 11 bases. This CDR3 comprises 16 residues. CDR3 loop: CASSQDPAASNEKLFF. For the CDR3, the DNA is TGTGCCAGCAGCCAAGATCCCGCAGCATCTAATGAAAAACTGTTTTTT.

For the CDR3, the DNA is TGTGCCAGCACCATACGGGGGGGGTCCTACGAGCAGTACTTC. Translation gives CASTIRGGSYEQYF. The J gene is TRBJ2-7, the V gene TRBV2, with 8 bases that match TRBD2. Germline lookup yields CDR1 SNHLY and CDR2 FYNNEI. The CDR3 runs to 14 residues. V was pared by 7 bases and J by 1 base, with 6 bases of the junction left unmatched.

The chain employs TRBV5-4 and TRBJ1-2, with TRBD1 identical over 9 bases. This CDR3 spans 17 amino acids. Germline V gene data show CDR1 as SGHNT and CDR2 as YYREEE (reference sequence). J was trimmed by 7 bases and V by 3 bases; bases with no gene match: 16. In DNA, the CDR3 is TGTGCCAGCAGCTCCACCCCAAAAGTAGACAGGGGGTCTGGCTACACCTTC. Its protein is CASSSTPKVDRGSGYTF. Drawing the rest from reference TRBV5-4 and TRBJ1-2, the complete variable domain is ETGVTQSPTHLIKTRGQQVTLRCSSQSGHNTVSWYQQALGQGPQFIFQYYREEENGRGNFPPRFSGLQFPNYSSELNVNALELDDSALYLCASSSTPKVDRGSGYTFGSGTRLTVV.

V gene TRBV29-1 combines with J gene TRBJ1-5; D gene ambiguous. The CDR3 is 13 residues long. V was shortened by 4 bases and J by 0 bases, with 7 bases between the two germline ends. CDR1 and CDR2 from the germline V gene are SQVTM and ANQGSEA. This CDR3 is CSVASRSNQPQHF. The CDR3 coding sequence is TGCAGCGTTGCGAGCCGTAGCAATCAGCCCCAGCATTTT.

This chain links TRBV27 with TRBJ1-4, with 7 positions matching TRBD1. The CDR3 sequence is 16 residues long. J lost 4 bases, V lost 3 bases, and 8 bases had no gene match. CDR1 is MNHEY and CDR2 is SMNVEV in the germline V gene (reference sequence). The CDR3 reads CASSLATGTGNEKLFF. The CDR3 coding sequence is TGTGCCAGCAGTTTGGCGACAGGGACGGGTAATGAAAAACTGTTTTTT.

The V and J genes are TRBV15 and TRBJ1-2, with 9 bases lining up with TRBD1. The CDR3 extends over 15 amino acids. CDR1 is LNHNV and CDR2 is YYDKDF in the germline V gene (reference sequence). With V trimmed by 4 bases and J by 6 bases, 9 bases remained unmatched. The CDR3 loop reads CATSKRGGTGNGYTF. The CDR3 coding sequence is TGTGCCACCAGCAAAAGAGGGGGGACAGGGAATGGCTACACCTTC.

The CDR3 reads CASSQGTAGYEQYF. As DNA, the CDR3 is TGTGCCAGCAGCCAGGGCACAGCAGGCTACGAGCAGTACTTC. The chain joins TRBV4-2 to TRBJ2-7; D is uncertain. This CDR3 comprises 14 residues. V gave up 3 bases and J gave up 3 bases, with 12 bases separating them. Germline CDR1 is LGHNA and CDR2 is YNFKEQ.

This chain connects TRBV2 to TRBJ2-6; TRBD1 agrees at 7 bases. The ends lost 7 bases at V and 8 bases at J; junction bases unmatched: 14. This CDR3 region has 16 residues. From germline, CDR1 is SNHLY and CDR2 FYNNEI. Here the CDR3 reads CASNLNRDSRTNVLTF. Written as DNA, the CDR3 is TGTGCCAGCAACCTTAACCGGGACAGCAGGACCAACGTCCTGACTTTC. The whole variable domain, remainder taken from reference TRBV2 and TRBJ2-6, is EPEVTQTPSHQVTQMGQEVILRCVPISNHLYFYWYRQILGQKVEFLVSFYNNEISEKSEIFDDQFSVERPDGSNFTLKIRSTKLEDSAMYFCASNLNRDSRTNVLTFGAGSRLTVL.

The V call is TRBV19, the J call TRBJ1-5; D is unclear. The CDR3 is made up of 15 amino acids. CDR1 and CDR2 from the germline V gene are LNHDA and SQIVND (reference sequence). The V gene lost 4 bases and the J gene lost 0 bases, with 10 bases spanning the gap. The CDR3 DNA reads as TGTGCCAGTAGTAGCCCGCGAGATAGCAATCAGCCCCAGCATTTT. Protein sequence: CASSSPRDSNQPQHF.